These 26 T cell receptor beta chains share one sample of origin, sequenced in a study of identical twins. TCRdb processed the 5' RACE reads anew with MiXCR; each CDR3 protein has one entry. The sample has approximately 230,000 distinct CDR3 sequences, roughly 13% seen once. The sequencing sample was made of memory (CD45RO+) T cells sorted from blood. The origin of the receptors is a woman younger than 35 in good health.

This clonotype was observed a handful of times. The chain carries TRBV11-2 and TRBJ2-1, with D perhaps matching TRBD2 (6 bases). V lost 5 bases and J lost 0, with 11 bases in between. Germline-derived CDR1 and CDR2 are SGHAT and FQNNGV. The CDR3 contains 15 residues. The CDR3, as DNA: TGTGCCAGCAGCCCTAGCGCCAACTCCTACAATGAGCAGTTCTTC. It encodes CASSPSANSYNEQFF. Using reference TRBV11-2 and TRBJ2-1 for the parts outside the CDR3, the full variable domain is EAGVAQSPRYKIIEKRQSVAFWCNPISGHATLYWYQQILGQGPKLLIQFQNNGVVDDSQLPKDRFSAERLKGVDSTLKIQPAKLEDSAVYLCASSPSANSYNEQFFGPGTRLTVL.

This clonotype was found many times. The rearrangement joins TRBV12-3 or TRBV12-4 to TRBJ1-5; maybe TRBD1 (6 bases). V was pared by 8 bases and J by 2 bases, with 13 bases between. The CDR3 runs to 14 residues. The CDR3, as DNA: TGTGCCAGCGCACCTAACAGGGGCAATCAGCCCCAGCATTTT. It encodes CASAPNRGNQPQHF.

Only a few counts were recorded for this clonotype. V and J are TRBV2 and TRBJ1-6; D is ambiguous. V was pared by 8 bases and J by 4 bases, with 9 bases between. This CDR3 is built from 13 residues. Germline V gives CDR1 SNHLY, CDR2 FYNNEI. As DNA, the CDR3 is TGTGCCAGCGGGTTGGATTATAATTCACCCCTCCACTTT. Protein product: CASGLDYNSPLHF.

This chain connects TRBV20-1 to TRBJ2-7; 8 nucleotides align to TRBD2. CDR1 and CDR2 (germline): DFQATT, SNEGSKA (reference sequence). There are 13 residues in the CDR3. V lost 6 bases to trimming and J lost 6 bases; unmatched junction nucleotides: 10. The CDR3 bases are TGCAGTGCCGTAGCGGGACACCTTCCCGAGCAGTACTTC. Translated, it gives CSAVAGHLPEQYF.

The chain has TRBV20-1 and TRBJ1-1; D might be TRBD1 (5 bases). The CDR3 is 15 residues long. Trimming cost V 0 bases and J 0 bases, with 11 bases left between them. In germline, CDR1 is DFQATT, CDR2 SNEGSKA (reference sequence). The CDR3 reads CSARDGGALNTEAFF. As DNA, the CDR3 is TGCAGTGCTAGAGACGGAGGGGCCTTGAACACTGAAGCTTTCTTT.

This clonotype was observed many times. V gene TRBV7-2 combines with J gene TRBJ1-1; D may be TRBD1 (6 bases). The CDR3 is 13 amino acids. Germline values: CDR1 SGHTA, CDR2 FQGNSA. Trimming stripped 1 base from V and 9 bases from J, with 12 bases between. The CDR3 DNA reads TGTGCCAGCAGCTTAGATGAGGGACATCAAGCTTTCTTT. Translation gives CASSLDEGHQAFF.

This clonotype showed up just a few times. The J gene is TRBJ2-5, the V gene TRBV20-1, with a possible D match to TRBD1 (6 bases). The V end was cut by 2 bases, the J end by 9 bases, with 19 bases between. There are 14 residues in the CDR3. Germline V gene sequence: CDR1 DFQATT, CDR2 SNEGSKA (reference sequence). This chain's CDR3 is CSARLGQAVSAQYF. CDR3 in DNA: TGCAGTGCTAGATTGGGACAAGCGGTATCCGCCCAGTACTTC.

The chain couples TRBV4-2 to TRBJ2-1; D possibly matches TRBD1 or TRBD2 (5 bases each). The V and J ends lost 4 bases and 2 bases respectively, with 9 bases between them. The CDR3 covers 14 residues. Germline CDR1 reads LGHNA; CDR2 reads YNFKEQ. The CDR3 DNA follows: TGTGCCAGCAGCCCTGGGGGAGCCTACAATGAGCAGTTCTTC. It translates to CASSPGGAYNEQFF.

This clonotype occurred many times. V gene TRBV5-1 combines with J gene TRBJ2-5; tentative D call: TRBD1 (5 bases). The CDR3 runs to 15 residues. Germline V gene lookup returns CDR1 SGHRS and CDR2 YFSETQ. The ends were cut back, 0 bases at V and 3 bases at J, with 12 bases in the middle. The DNA of the CDR3 is TGCGCCAGCAGCTTGGGCAGGGCTGGAAAAGAGACCCAGTACTTC. Protein product: CASSLGRAGKETQYF.

This clonotype was seen a few times. The chain uses TRBV7-2 and TRBJ2-7, with TRBD1 matching over 8 bases. The CDR3 sequence is 14 residues long. Trimming at V came to 2 bases and at J to 1 base, leaving 1 base not matched to a gene. CDR1 is SGHTA and CDR2 is FQGNSA in the germline V gene. CDR3 region: CASSLYRGSYEQYF. CDR3 sequence (DNA): TGTGCCAGCAGCTTATACAGGGGGTCCTACGAGCAGTACTTC.

The chain employs TRBV10-3 and TRBJ2-3, with 9 bases identical to TRBD2. The CDR3 runs 12 residues. Germline V gene lookup returns CDR1 ENHRY and CDR2 SYGVKD. The junction had 1 base not matched to a gene; V was cut back by 7 bases and J by 5 bases. CDR3 protein: CAITSGKDTQYF. Here the CDR3 DNA reads TGTGCCATCACTAGCGGGAAAGATACGCAGTATTTT.

Only a few counts were recorded for this clonotype. The rearrangement links TRBV29-1 to TRBJ2-1, with a possible D match to TRBD2 (6 bases). Germline assignment: CDR1 SQVTM and CDR2 ANQGSEA. The CDR3 spans 13 residues. Trimming shortened V by 7 bases and J by 5 bases, and 15 bases separated the two germline ends. The CDR3 sequence: CSGRASRNNEQFF. The CDR3 DNA reads TGCAGCGGGAGGGCTAGCAGAAACAATGAGCAGTTCTTC.

The chain couples TRBV12-3 or TRBV12-4 to TRBJ1-1; 9 bases line up with TRBD1. With 7 bases clipped from V and 9 bases from J, the junction kept 9 bases outside the gene matches. The CDR3 is 13 residues long. The CDR3 is CASTGQGTGQAFF. In DNA form, the CDR3 reads TGTGCCAGCACTGGACAGGGGACGGGGCAAGCTTTCTTT.

The chain employs TRBV5-1 and TRBJ2-7; 7 nucleotides align to TRBD2. The CDR3 sequence is 16 residues long. The V segment lost 3 bases and the J segment 4 bases; nucleotides outside the gene matches: 13. The germline V gene has CDR1 SGHRS and CDR2 YFSETQ. In nucleotides, the CDR3 is TGCGCCAGCAGCTCCTGGGCTGCCGGGAGGATGTACGAGCAGTACTTC. It yields the protein CASSSWAAGRMYEQYF. The whole variable domain, filled in from reference TRBV5-1 and TRBJ2-7, reads KAGVTQTPRYLIKTRGQQVTLSCSPISGHRSVSWYQQTPGQGLQFLFEYFSETQRNKGNFPGRFSGRQFSNSRSEMNVSTLELGDSALYLCASSSWAAGRMYEQYFGPGTRLTVT.

This clonotype has just a few counts. The V and J genes are TRBV7-2 and TRBJ2-4, with D possibly TRBD2 on 6 matching bases. Trimming cost V 5 bases and J 6 bases, with 14 bases left between them. The CDR3 has 14 amino acids. Germline values: CDR1 SGHTA, CDR2 FQGNSA. The DNA for the CDR3 is TGTGCCAGCAGCCCAGTTTTGGGAGGAAACATTCAGTACTTC. This translates into CASSPVLGGNIQYF.

This clonotype came up a few times. This chain connects TRBV7-9 to TRBJ1-1; D not resolved. The V gene's germline CDR1 is SEHNR and CDR2 FQNEAQ (reference sequence). The CDR3 is 14 amino acids. V gave up 4 bases and J gave up 4 bases, with 13 bases separating them. DNA of the CDR3: TGTGCCAGCAGCTCATTCTCAAGAATCACTGAAGCTTTCTTT. Amino acid sequence: CASSSFSRITEAFF.

The chain carries TRBV29-1 and TRBJ1-6, with a tentative D call TRBD1 (6 bases). This CDR3 is 15 amino acids long. Germline V gene lookup returns CDR1 SQVTM and CDR2 ANQGSEA. V lost 4 bases and J lost 7, with 17 bases in between. This chain's CDR3 is CSVASGGQGNSPLHF. CDR3 sequence (DNA): TGCAGCGTTGCATCGGGGGGGCAGGGGAATTCACCCCTCCACTTT. Based on the CDR3 plus reference TRBV29-1 and TRBJ1-6, the full variable domain is SAVISQKPSRDICQRGTSLTIQCQVDSQVTMMFWYRQQPGQSLTLIATANQGSEATYESGFVIDKFPISRPNLTFSTLTVSNMSPEDSSIYLCSVASGGQGNSPLHFGNGTRLTVT.

The J gene is TRBJ2-7, the V gene TRBV4-2, with unresolved D. Germline V gene data show CDR1 as LGHNA and CDR2 as YNFKEQ. V shed 2 bases and J shed 7 bases, with 6 bases lying between them. The CDR3 totals 11 residues. DNA of the CDR3: TGTGCCAGCAGCCAACGAGAGGAGCAGTACTTC. Protein product: CASSQREEQYF.

The sample holds a few counts of this clonotype. This chain connects TRBV29-1 to TRBJ2-7; 8 bases agree with TRBD2. The trim removed 4 bases at V and 5 bases at J, leaving 4 bases unmatched. CDR1 is SQVTM, CDR2 ANQGSEA, per germline. The CDR3 is 12 residues long. Here the CDR3 reads CSVGGGGNEQYF. CDR3 DNA sequence: TGCAGCGTTGGGGGCGGGGGGAACGAGCAGTACTTC.

V gene TRBV5-1 combines with J gene TRBJ2-3; D is perhaps TRBD1 or TRBD2 (6 bases each). This CDR3 spans 15 amino acids. Germline CDR1 is SGHRS and CDR2 is YFSETQ. Trimming removed 5 bases from V and 5 bases from J, with 18 bases in between. CDR3 in amino acids: CASSPGAGKGDTQYF. In DNA, the CDR3 is TGCGCCAGCAGTCCGGGGGCGGGGAAGGGAGATACGCAGTATTTT.

This clonotype was counted a few times. This rearrangement joins TRBV20-1 to TRBJ2-4; D unclear. Between the trimmed V and J ends, which lost 5 bases and 0 bases, there was a span of 8 bases. The length of the CDR3 is 13 residues. From germline, CDR1 is DFQATT and CDR2 SNEGSKA (reference sequence). CDR3 DNA sequence: TGCAGTGCTCTCGGGTTAGCCAAAAACATTCAGTACTTC. It is translated as CSALGLAKNIQYF.

This chain connects TRBV10-3 to TRBJ2-3, with TRBD2 identical over 8 bases. The CDR3 spans 14 residues. From germline, CDR1 is ENHRY and CDR2 SYGVKD. DNA for the CDR3: TGTGCGATCGGGGGGGGACTGCACACAGATACGCAGTATTTT. Translating gives CAIGGGLHTDTQYF.

The CDR3 is CSAPGVVEAFF. The CDR3 coding sequence is TGCAGTGCACCAGGGGTAGTGGAAGCTTTCTTT. The chain combines TRBV20-1 with TRBJ1-1, with D possibly matching TRBD1 (6 bases). The V and J ends lost 6 bases and 8 bases respectively, with 13 bases between them. The CDR3 runs 11 residues. Germline V gene data show CDR1 as DFQATT and CDR2 as SNEGSKA (reference sequence).

The chain uses TRBV7-3 and TRBJ2-3; TRBD1 matches 8 bases. With V trimmed by 1 base and J by 4 bases, 4 bases remained unmatched. The CDR3 consists of 15 residues. The germline V gene has CDR1 SGHTA and CDR2 FQGTGA. This CDR3 is CASSLSGQGADTQYF. CDR3 DNA sequence: TGTGCCAGCAGCTTAAGCGGACAGGGTGCAGATACGCAGTATTTT.

The rearrangement links TRBV12-3 or TRBV12-4 to TRBJ1-6; maybe TRBD1 (5 bases). Trimming shortened V by 3 bases and J by 10 bases, and 16 bases separated the two germline ends. The CDR3 is 15 amino acids. The CDR3 reads CASSLRTSSSSPLHF. The DNA for the CDR3 is TGTGCCAGCAGTTTGCGGACAAGTAGTTCCTCACCCCTCCACTTT.

This clonotype was observed at least ten times. The J gene is TRBJ2-7, the V gene TRBV12-3 or TRBV12-4; tentative D call: TRBD1 (5 bases). The CDR3 is 13 residues long. The V end was cut by 8 bases, the J end by 7 bases, with 18 bases between. This CDR3 reads CASGAGISGEQYF. The CDR3 region has the DNA TGTGCCAGCGGGGCAGGGATAAGTGGAGAGCAGTACTTC.